These 31 T cell receptor beta chains were sequenced from one sample in a study of cytomegalovirus exposure and HLA in healthy donors. The PCR ran on 60 Vbeta and 13 Jbeta primers. Only in-frame clones appear in the TCRdb table, and some are missing; sequencing was by immunoSEQ multiplex PCR. The table lists 100,000 or so clones, 76% of them singletons. The sample taken for sequencing was PBMCs. These receptors all stem from a man aged 25-45 years in good health and CMV-seropositive.

This clone was seen at least ten times. J is TRBJ1-1 and V is TRBV9; 11 nucleotides match TRBD1. This CDR3 has 17 residues. After removal of 5 bases from V and 1 base from J, the junction contained 10 bases not matched to a gene. Germline lookup yields CDR1 SGDLS and CDR2 YYNGEE. CDR3 in DNA: TGTGCCAGCAGTTCGGGACAGGGGGTGGGGCGGAACACTGAAGCTTTCTTT. It translates to CASSSGQGVGRNTEAFF.

This clone has just a few counts. Other DNA sequences from this sample encode an identical CDR3 as well. This chain joins TRBV29-1 and TRBJ1-2, with D possibly matching TRBD1 (5 bases). Germline V gene data show CDR1 as SQVTM and CDR2 as ANQGSEA. V lost 4 bases and J 7 bases, leaving 10 bases between the germline ends. The CDR3 has 11 residues. The CDR3 DNA reads as TGCAGCGTTGGGCAGGGCGGTGGCTACACCTTC. This translates into CSVGQGGGYTF. The full variable domain, completed using reference TRBV29-1 and TRBJ1-2, is SAVISQKPSRDICQRGTSLTIQCQVDSQVTMMFWYRQQPGQSLTLIATANQGSEATYESGFVIDKFPISRPNLTFSTLTVSNMSPEDSSIYLCSVGQGGGYTFGSGTRLTVV.

This clone was detected once. The chain combines TRBV11-1 with TRBJ1-1, with D possibly TRBD1 on 5 matching bases. This CDR3 comprises 13 residues. CDR1 and CDR2 (germline): SGHAT, FQDESV (reference sequence). V dropped 5 bases and J dropped 0 bases, with 7 bases sitting between them. The CDR3 coding sequence is TGTGCCAGCAGCGGGGGGTTGAACACTGAAGCTTTCTTT. This encodes CASSGGLNTEAFF.

The V gene is TRBV19, the J gene TRBJ1-2, with D perhaps TRBD1 (6 bases). Germline CDR1 and CDR2: LNHDA and SQIVND (reference sequence). The CDR3 is 13 amino acids. Trimming pared 5 bases from V and 3 bases from J, leaving 10 bases between. The CDR3 bases are TGTGCCAGTAGTCCACAGGGTTACTATGGCTACACCTTC. This encodes CASSPQGYYGYTF.

This clone was seen only a few times. The rearrangement uses TRBV6-5 and TRBJ1-4; 7 bases are a match to TRBD1. The CDR3 is 15 residues long. Germline V gene sequence: CDR1 MNHEY, CDR2 SVGAGI. With V trimmed by 0 bases and J by 4 bases, 2 bases remained unmatched. CDR3 bases: TGTGCCAGCAGTTACTCGACAGGGAGTAATGAAAAACTGTTTTTT. Translation gives CASSYSTGSNEKLFF.

The chain recombines TRBV9 with TRBJ1-5; 9 bases align to TRBD1. After removal of 4 bases from V and 3 bases from J, the junction contained 5 bases not matched to a gene. This CDR3 is 15 amino acids long. CDR1 and CDR2 (germline): SGDLS, YYNGEE. CDR3 in DNA: TGTGCCAGCAGCAAGGACAGGGGTGACAATCAGCCCCAGCATTTT. As protein: CASSKDRGDNQPQHF.

CDR3 loop: CATSRDRTGRGTEAFF. The CDR3 DNA follows: TGTGCCACCAGCAGAGACAGGACAGGGAGGGGTACTGAAGCTTTCTTT. The chain employs TRBV15 and TRBJ1-1; 8 nucleotides agree with TRBD1. Trimming at V came to 0 bases and at J to 5 bases, leaving 8 bases not matched to a gene. Germline values: CDR1 LNHNV, CDR2 YYDKDF (reference sequence). CDR3 length: 16 amino acids.

For this clone: A junction end diverges from the germline sequence, so it may reflect a read error. This chain joins TRBV7-9 and TRBJ1-5; D perhaps matches TRBD1 (5 bases). The germline CDR1 and CDR2 sequences are SEHNR and FQNEAQ (reference sequence). The CDR3 length is 17 residues. CDR3 amino acids: CSSSLAKPGDSNQPQHF. The CDR3, as DNA: TGTTCCAGCAGCTTAGCTAAACCGGGGGATAGCAATCAGCCCCAGCATTTT.

This chain joins TRBV25-1 and TRBJ2-1, with 13 bases aligning to TRBD2. After removal of 8 bases from V and 9 bases from J, the junction contained 10 bases not matched to a gene. CDR3 length: 15 residues. Germline values: CDR1 MGHDK, CDR2 SYGVNS. This chain's CDR3 is CASETRLAGGGEQFF. The CDR3 DNA follows: TGTGCCAGCGAGACGCGACTAGCGGGGGGAGGTGAGCAGTTCTTC.

There are a few counts of this clone. The V gene is TRBV6-5, the J gene TRBJ2-3, with 10 positions matching TRBD2. V shed 6 bases and J 1 base; nucleotides not matched to a gene: 1. The germline V gene encodes CDR1 MNHEY and CDR2 SVGAGI. CDR3 length equals 14 residues. CDR3 residues: CASSLAGGTDTQYF. The CDR3 DNA reads as TGTGCCAGCAGCCTAGCGGGGGGCACAGATACGCAGTATTTT.

This clone was recorded a few times. The rearrangement links TRBV6-5 to TRBJ1-2; D remains ambiguous. Between the trimmed V and J ends, which lost 6 bases and 2 bases, there was a span of 16 bases. This CDR3 region has 15 residues. The germline V gene has CDR1 MNHEY and CDR2 SVGAGI. CDR3 nucleotides: TGTGCCAGCAGCCCCCCATGGGAGGGAAACTATGGCTACACCTTC. Its protein product is CASSPPWEGNYGYTF.

The chain recombines TRBV30 with TRBJ1-2; maybe TRBD1 (5 bases). There are 11 residues in the CDR3. Trimming pared 2 bases from V and 8 bases from J, leaving 9 bases between. Germline CDR1 and CDR2: GTSNPN and SVGIG (reference sequence). CDR3 amino acids: CAWSPREGYTF. The CDR3 DNA sequence: TGTGCCTGGAGTCCCAGGGAAGGCTACACCTTC.

The rearrangement uses TRBV5-1 and TRBJ2-5; D may be TRBD2 (5 bases). V was trimmed by 4 bases and J by 2 bases, leaving 15 bases between them. The CDR3 is 15 residues long. Germline V CDR1 and CDR2: SGHRS, YFSETQ. The DNA of the CDR3 is TGCGCCAGCAGCCCCCGGGGAATATTACAAGAGACCCAGTACTTC. Translated, it gives CASSPRGILQETQYF. The variable domain in full, completed from reference TRBV5-1 and TRBJ2-5, reads KAGVTQTPRYLIKTRGQQVTLSCSPISGHRSVSWYQQTPGQGLQFLFEYFSETQRNKGNFPGRFSGRQFSNSRSEMNVSTLELGDSALYLCASSPRGILQETQYFGPGTRLLVL.

The genes are TRBV28 and TRBJ1-6; D possibly corresponds to TRBD1 (5 bases). The length of the CDR3 is 12 residues. Germline loops: CDR1 MDHEN, CDR2 SYDVKM. The ends were cut back, 8 bases at V and 7 bases at J, with 9 bases in the middle. CDR3: CASVGGNSPLHF. The CDR3 coding sequence is TGTGCCAGCGTGGGGGGGAATTCACCCCTCCACTTT.

The chain couples TRBV30 to TRBJ1-1; D unclear. The CDR3 is 13 residues long. Trimming stripped 0 bases from V and 1 base from J, with 6 bases between. From germline, CDR1 is GTSNPN and CDR2 SVGIG (reference sequence). CDR3 in amino acids: CAWSVRGNTEAFF. The CDR3, as DNA: TGTGCCTGGAGTGTACGCGGGAACACTGAAGCTTTCTTT.

The CDR3 protein is CASSGGAGYGYTF. CDR3 sequence (DNA): TGTGCCAGTAGCGGCGGGGCAGGGTATGGCTACACCTTC. J is TRBJ1-2 and V is TRBV19; a weak D match, TRBD1 (5 bases). The germline V gene encodes CDR1 LNHDA and CDR2 SQIVND (reference sequence). The CDR3 spans 13 residues. V was pared by 6 bases and J by 5 bases, with 13 bases between.

This clone was seen a single time. Mismatch with germline at one junction end may stem from a read error. This rearrangement joins TRBV5-6 to TRBJ1-2; D may be TRBD1 (6 bases). Germline V CDR1 and CDR2: SGHDT, YYEEEE. The CDR3 length is 12 residues. Here the CDR3 DNA reads TGTGCCAGCAGCTTGGCAGCGGCAGGGGATCACTTC. This gives the protein CASSLAAAGDHF.

This chain links TRBV19 with TRBJ2-2, with 11 bases that match TRBD2. Germline trimming cut 7 bases from V and 7 bases from J; bases unmatched to any gene: 5. The germline V gene encodes CDR1 LNHDA and CDR2 SQIVND (reference sequence). The length of the CDR3 is 14 residues. The CDR3 region has the DNA TGTGCCAGTATTCTAGCGGGAGGTAACGGGGAGCTGTTTTTT. Amino acids: CASILAGGNGELFF.

This clone was detected a few times. CDR3 protein: CASSSEGAWDEKLFF. The CDR3 nucleotides read TGTGCCAGCAGCAGTGAGGGGGCGTGGGATGAAAAACTGTTTTTT. The chain carries TRBV6-6 and TRBJ1-4; 7 positions match TRBD1. Germline loops: CDR1 MNHNY, CDR2 SVGAGI (reference sequence). CDR3 size: 15 residues. The V and J ends lost 6 bases and 6 bases, in that order; junction bases with no gene match: 10.

With regard to this clone: At one boundary the junction diverges from the germline segment, which might be a read error. This rearrangement joins TRBV7-9 to TRBJ1-1, with TRBD1 identical over 9 bases. This CDR3 has 16 amino acids. Germline V gives CDR1 SEHNR, CDR2 FQNEAQ (reference sequence). CDR3 coding DNA: TGTTCCAGCAGCCTTAACCCGGGACAGGGGAACACTGAAGCTTTCTTT. This encodes CSSSLNPGQGNTEAFF.

This rearrangement joins TRBV28 to TRBJ1-1; D not certain. Germline V gene data show CDR1 as MDHEN and CDR2 as SYDVKM. This CDR3 is 17 amino acids long. The ends were cut back, 5 bases at V and 1 base at J, with 20 bases in the middle. The CDR3 sequence: CASSPLRVPRENTEAFF. In DNA, the CDR3 is TGTGCCAGCAGTCCGCTGCGGGTCCCACGCGAGAACACTGAAGCTTTCTTT.

The V gene is TRBV7-2, the J gene TRBJ1-3; D might be TRBD1 (5 bases). V gave up 3 bases and J gave up 0 bases, with 12 bases separating them. CDR1 is SGHTA and CDR2 is FQGNSA in the germline V gene. This CDR3 comprises 16 residues. CDR3 in amino acids: CASSFGGGDSGNTIYF. CDR3 nucleotide sequence: TGTGCCAGCAGCTTCGGCGGGGGTGACTCTGGAAACACCATATATTTT.

The chain is built from TRBV2 and TRBJ2-3; TRBD2 agrees at 10 bases. This CDR3 comprises 14 residues. The germline gives CDR1 SNHLY, CDR2 FYNNEI. Unmatched junction bases numbered 1, after V lost 7 bases and J lost 0 bases. The CDR3 nucleotides read TGTGCCAGCACTAGCGGGAGCAGCACAGATACGCAGTATTTT. Translating it yields CASTSGSSTDTQYF.

The chain uses TRBV4-1 and TRBJ2-1, with D possibly matching TRBD2 (6 bases). The CDR3 runs 17 residues. CDR1 is MGHRA and CDR2 is YSYEKL in the germline V gene. Trimming took off 0 bases at V and 0 bases at J, with 12 bases between the two ends. CDR3 nucleotides: TGCGCCAGCAGCCAAGATCTGGCGGGGAGCTCCTACAATGAGCAGTTCTTC. This translates into CASSQDLAGSSYNEQFF.

The rearrangement joins TRBV9 to TRBJ2-1; tentatively, D is TRBD2 (6 bases). The germline CDR1 and CDR2 sequences are SGDLS and YYNGEE. Between the trimmed V and J ends, which lost 0 bases and 7 bases, there was a span of 17 bases. The CDR3 length is 16 residues. The CDR3 nucleotides read TGTGCCAGCAGCGTAGTCCCAGCGGGCACCGGGAATGAGCAGTTCTTC. Protein: CASSVVPAGTGNEQFF.

The chain combines TRBV2 with TRBJ1-5; 7 bases are a match to TRBD1. The trim removed 6 bases at V and 3 bases at J, leaving 8 bases unmatched. The V gene's germline CDR1 is SNHLY and CDR2 FYNNEI. The CDR3 runs 15 residues. CDR3 in DNA: TGTGCCAGCAGGGCGACAGGGTCCCTCAATCAGCCCCAGCATTTT. Its protein is CASRATGSLNQPQHF.

The rearrangement joins TRBV9 to TRBJ1-2; TRBD1 matches at 7 bases. V shed 3 bases, J shed 2 bases, and the junction held 7 bases outside the gene matches. The CDR3 is 15 amino acids. Looked up from germline, CDR1 is SGDLS and CDR2 is YYNGEE. The CDR3 loop reads CASSAGGQANYGYTF. CDR3 DNA sequence: TGTGCCAGCAGCGCAGGGGGGCAGGCGAACTATGGCTACACCTTC.

A single count supports this clone. The chain recombines TRBV5-4 with TRBJ2-5, with 7 bases matching TRBD2. The CDR3 is 16 residues long. Germline V gene sequence: CDR1 SGHNT, CDR2 YYREEE (reference sequence). V lost 0 bases to trimming and J lost 2 bases; unmatched junction nucleotides: 7. CDR3 residues: CASSLAGGTIQETQYF. CDR3 in DNA: TGTGCCAGCAGCTTGGCCGGGGGGACTATACAAGAGACCCAGTACTTC.

The rearrangement links TRBV29-1 to TRBJ2-7; TRBD2 is a possible D gene (6 bases). This CDR3 contains 15 residues. CDR1 and CDR2 from the germline V gene are SQVTM and ANQGSEA. Trimming pared 0 bases from V and 2 bases from J, leaving 14 bases between. The CDR3 region has the DNA TGCAGCGTTGAAGATTCCGGGACTCCGCCCTACGAGCAGTACTTC. This codes for CSVEDSGTPPYEQYF.

The genes are TRBV7-8 and TRBJ1-5; a weak D match, TRBD1 (6 bases). The CDR3 is 18 residues long. Germline CDR1 is SGHVS and CDR2 is FQNEAQ. V was cut by 1 base and J by 0 bases, with 16 bases left in between. The CDR3: CASSLVEGHLYSNQPQHF. The DNA for the CDR3 is TGTGCCAGCAGCTTAGTTGAGGGACACCTTTATAGCAATCAGCCCCAGCATTTT.

The genes are TRBV6-4 and TRBJ2-3; TRBD1 aligns across 7 bases. The CDR3 is 14 residues long. J was trimmed by 2 bases and V by 6 bases; bases with no gene match: 5. Germline CDR1 reads MRHNA; CDR2 reads SNTAGT. The CDR3 loop reads CASRTGFVTDTQYF. The DNA of the CDR3 is TGTGCCAGCAGGACAGGGTTTGTCACAGATACGCAGTATTTT.